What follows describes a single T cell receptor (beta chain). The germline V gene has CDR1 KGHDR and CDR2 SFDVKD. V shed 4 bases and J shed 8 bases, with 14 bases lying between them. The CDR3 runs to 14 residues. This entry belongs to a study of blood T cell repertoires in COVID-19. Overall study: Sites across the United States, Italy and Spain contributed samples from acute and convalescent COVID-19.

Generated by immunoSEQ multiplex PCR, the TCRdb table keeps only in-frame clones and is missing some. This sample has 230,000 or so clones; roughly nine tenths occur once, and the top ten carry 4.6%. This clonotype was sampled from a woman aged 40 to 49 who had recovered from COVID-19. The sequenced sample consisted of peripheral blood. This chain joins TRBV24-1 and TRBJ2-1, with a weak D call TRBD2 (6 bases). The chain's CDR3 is CATSDRISGDEQFF. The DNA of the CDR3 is TGTGCCACCAGTGACCGTATCTCGGGGGATGAGCAGTTCTTC.